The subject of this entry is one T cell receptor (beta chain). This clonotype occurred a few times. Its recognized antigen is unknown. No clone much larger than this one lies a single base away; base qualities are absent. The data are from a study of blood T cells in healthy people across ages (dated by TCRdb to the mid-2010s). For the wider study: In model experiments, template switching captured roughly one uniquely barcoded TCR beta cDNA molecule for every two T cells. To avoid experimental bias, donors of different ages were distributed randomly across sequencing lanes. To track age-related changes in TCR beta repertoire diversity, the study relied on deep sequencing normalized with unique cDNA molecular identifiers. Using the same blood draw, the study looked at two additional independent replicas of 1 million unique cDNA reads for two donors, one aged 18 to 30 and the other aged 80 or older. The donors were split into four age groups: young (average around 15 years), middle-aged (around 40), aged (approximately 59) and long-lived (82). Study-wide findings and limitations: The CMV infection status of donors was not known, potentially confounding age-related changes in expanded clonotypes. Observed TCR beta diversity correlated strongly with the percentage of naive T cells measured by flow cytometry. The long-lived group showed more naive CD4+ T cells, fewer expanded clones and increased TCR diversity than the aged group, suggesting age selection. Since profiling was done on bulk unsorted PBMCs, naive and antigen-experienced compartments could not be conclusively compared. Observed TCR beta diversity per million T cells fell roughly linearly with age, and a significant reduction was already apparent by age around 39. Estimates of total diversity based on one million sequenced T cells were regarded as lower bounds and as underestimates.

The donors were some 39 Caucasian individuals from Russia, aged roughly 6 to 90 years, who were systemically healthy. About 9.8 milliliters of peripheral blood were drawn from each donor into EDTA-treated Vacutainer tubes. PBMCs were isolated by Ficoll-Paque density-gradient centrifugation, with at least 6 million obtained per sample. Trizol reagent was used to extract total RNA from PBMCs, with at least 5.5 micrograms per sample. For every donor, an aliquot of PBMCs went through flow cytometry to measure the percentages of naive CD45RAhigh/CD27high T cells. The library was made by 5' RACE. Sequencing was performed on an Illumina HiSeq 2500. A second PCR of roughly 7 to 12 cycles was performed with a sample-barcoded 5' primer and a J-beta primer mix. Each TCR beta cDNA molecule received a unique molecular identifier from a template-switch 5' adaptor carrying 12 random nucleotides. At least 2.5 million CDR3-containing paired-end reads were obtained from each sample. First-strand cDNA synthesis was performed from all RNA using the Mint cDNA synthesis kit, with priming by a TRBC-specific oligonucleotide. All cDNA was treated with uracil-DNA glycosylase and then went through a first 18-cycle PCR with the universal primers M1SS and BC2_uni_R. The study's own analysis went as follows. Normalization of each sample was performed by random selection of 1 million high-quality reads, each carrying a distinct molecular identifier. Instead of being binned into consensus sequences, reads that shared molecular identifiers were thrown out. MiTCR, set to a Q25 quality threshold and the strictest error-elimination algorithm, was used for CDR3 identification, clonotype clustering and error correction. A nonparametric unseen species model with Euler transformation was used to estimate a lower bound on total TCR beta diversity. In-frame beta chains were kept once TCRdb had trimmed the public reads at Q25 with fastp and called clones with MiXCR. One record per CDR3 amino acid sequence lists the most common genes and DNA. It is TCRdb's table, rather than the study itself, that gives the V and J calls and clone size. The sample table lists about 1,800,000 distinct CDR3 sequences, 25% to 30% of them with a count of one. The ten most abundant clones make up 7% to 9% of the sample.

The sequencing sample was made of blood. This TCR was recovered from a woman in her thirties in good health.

The CDR3 protein is CASSLVRSMNTEAFF. In nucleotides, the sequence is TGCGCCAGCAGCTTAGTACGCAGCATGAACACTGAAGCTTTCTTT. The rearranged chain carries TRBV5-1 and TRBJ1-1; no D segment can be confidently identified. The germline V gene yields SGHRS for CDR1 and YFSETQ for CDR2. V drops 2 bases and J drops 0 bases, leaving 11 bases in between. Its CDR3 holds 15 amino acids, cysteine through phenylalanine. Only the CDR3 DNA is retained, 45 bases long and in frame from the first base. The entire variable domain, with the stretches around the CDR3 drawn from the reference TRBV5-1 and TRBJ1-1 proteins, is KAGVTQTPRYLIKTRGQQVTLSCSPISGHRSVSWYQQTPGQGLQFLFEYFSETQRNKGNFPGRFSGRQFSNSRSEMNVSTLELGDSALYLCASSLVRSMNTEAFFGQGTRLTVV.